The 10 T cell receptor beta chains below come from one sample, sequenced in a study of blood T cell repertoires in COVID-19. Sequencing used immunoSEQ multiplex PCR; TCRdb keeps in-frame clones, though not all of them. The table lists just under 80,000 clones, more than 80% of them singletons, with 10% to 15% in the top ten. The sequenced material came from peripheral blood. The receptors stem from a human donor in a cohort sampled during active COVID-19.

The V gene is TRBV5-1, the J gene TRBJ1-2, with D maybe TRBD1 (5 bases). V gave up 3 bases and J gave up 4 bases, with 16 bases separating them. Germline-derived CDR1 and CDR2 are SGHRS and YFSETQ. CDR3 length equals 15 residues. The CDR3 region is CASSWGEPGTYGYTF. CDR3 DNA sequence: TGCGCCAGCAGCTGGGGGGAGCCGGGGACCTATGGCTACACCTTC.

J is TRBJ2-7 and V is TRBV14; D perhaps matches TRBD2 (5 bases). Germline CDR1 is SGHDN and CDR2 is FVKESK. The CDR3 loop spans 14 amino acids. V lost 3 bases and J lost 7, with 16 bases in between. The CDR3 region is CASSQMGLAREQYF. Here the CDR3 DNA reads TGTGCCAGCAGCCAGATGGGCCTAGCTCGGGAGCAGTACTTC.

The chain carries TRBV29-1 and TRBJ1-2, with D tentatively TRBD1 (6 bases). V gave up 7 bases and J gave up 2 bases, with 14 bases separating them. The CDR3 consists of 13 residues. Germline assignment: CDR1 SQVTM and CDR2 ANQGSEA. CDR3 sequence reads: CSAGTGFNYGYTF. In DNA form, the CDR3 reads TGCAGCGCGGGCACAGGGTTCAACTATGGCTACACCTTC. The complete variable domain, with remaining parts taken from reference TRBV29-1 and TRBJ1-2, reads SAVISQKPSRDICQRGTSLTIQCQVDSQVTMMFWYRQQPGQSLTLIATANQGSEATYESGFVIDKFPISRPNLTFSTLTVSNMSPEDSSIYLCSAGTGFNYGYTFGSGTRLTVV.

This rearrangement joins TRBV5-4 to TRBJ1-4; TRBD1 agrees at 8 bases. Germline CDR1 SGHNT, CDR2 YYREEE (reference sequence). The CDR3 is 14 amino acids. V lost 4 bases to trimming and J lost 7 bases; unmatched junction nucleotides: 6. The CDR3 DNA follows: TGTGCCAGCAGCGCGACAGGGGAGGTTGAAAAACTGTTTTTT. Translated, it gives CASSATGEVEKLFF.

The chain carries TRBV5-1 and TRBJ2-3; 7 bases fit TRBD2. V dropped 3 bases and J dropped 3; count of bases not matched to a gene: 4. Per germline, CDR1 SGHRS and CDR2 YFSETQ. This CDR3 is built from 14 residues. CDR3 loop: CASSWGGGTDTQYF. In DNA form, the CDR3 reads TGCGCCAGCAGCTGGGGGGGAGGTACAGATACGCAGTATTTT.

The rearrangement joins TRBV5-1 to TRBJ1-4; the D is unclear. The V end was cut by 0 bases, the J end by 1 base, with 10 bases between. This CDR3 comprises 16 residues. Germline V lookup: CDR1 SGHRS, CDR2 YFSETQ. DNA of the CDR3: TGCGCCAGCAGCTTGGGGGGAGGAAAAACTAATGAAAAACTGTTTTTT. Residues: CASSLGGGKTNEKLFF.

CDR3 bases: TGTGCCAGCAGTAGACTCCGACCGCCTAACTATGGCTACACCTTC. Amino acid sequence: CASSRLRPPNYGYTF. The chain carries TRBV6-5 and TRBJ1-2; D uncertain. This CDR3 is built from 15 residues. CDR1 and CDR2 (germline): MNHEY, SVGAGI. Trimming pared 5 bases from V and 0 bases from J, leaving 13 bases between.

V and J are TRBV6-2 or TRBV6-3 and TRBJ2-7, with TRBD2 matching 9 bases. The CDR3 has 15 residues. V was pared by 0 bases and J by 2 bases, with 2 bases of the junction left unmatched. CDR1 and CDR2 from the germline V gene are MNHEY and SVGEGT. In DNA form, the CDR3 reads TGTGCCAGCAGTTACTCGGCTAGCGGGACCTACGAGCAGTACTTC. It is translated as CASSYSASGTYEQYF.

This clone was picked up one time. The V and J genes are TRBV6-5 and TRBJ2-5, with D perhaps matching TRBD1 (6 bases). The V gene's germline CDR1 is MNHEY and CDR2 SVGAGI. This CDR3 comprises 13 residues. The V end lost 7 bases, the J end lost 7 bases, and 16 bases lay between the germline ends. Here the CDR3 DNA reads TGTGCCAGCATGGACCTCCGCAGGGGGACCCAGTACTTC. Its translation: CASMDLRRGTQYF.

The chain is built from TRBV3-1 (or the pseudogene TRBV3-2) and TRBJ2-7; 7 nucleotides align to TRBD1. This CDR3 spans 14 amino acids. The ends lost 5 bases at V and 6 bases at J; junction bases unmatched: 10. CDR1 and CDR2 (germline): LGHDT, YNNKEL (reference sequence). CDR3 sequence reads: CASSGRQGRSEQYF. The CDR3 DNA is TGTGCCAGCAGCGGACGACAGGGTCGCTCCGAGCAGTACTTC.